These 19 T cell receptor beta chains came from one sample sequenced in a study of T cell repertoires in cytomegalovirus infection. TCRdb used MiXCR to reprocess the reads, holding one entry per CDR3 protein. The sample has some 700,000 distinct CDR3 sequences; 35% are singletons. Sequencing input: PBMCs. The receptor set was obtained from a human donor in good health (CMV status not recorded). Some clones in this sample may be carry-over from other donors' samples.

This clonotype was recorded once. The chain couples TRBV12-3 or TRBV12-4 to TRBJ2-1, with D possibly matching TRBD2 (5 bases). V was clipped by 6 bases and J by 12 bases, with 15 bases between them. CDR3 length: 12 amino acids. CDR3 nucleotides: TGTGCCAGCAGGGCGGGCCGGGCACTGCAGTTCTTC. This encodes CASRAGRALQFF.

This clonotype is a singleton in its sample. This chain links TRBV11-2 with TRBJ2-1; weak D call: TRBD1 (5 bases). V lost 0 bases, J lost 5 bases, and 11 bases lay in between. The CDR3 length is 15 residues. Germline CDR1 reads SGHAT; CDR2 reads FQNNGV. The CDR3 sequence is CASSLERTPHNEQFF. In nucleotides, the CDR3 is TGTGCCAGCAGCTTAGAGCGGACACCCCACAATGAGCAGTTCTTC.

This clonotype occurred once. In DNA, the CDR3 is TGTGCCAGCAGCTCAGGACAGGTCGATTTGGGTTCACCCCTCCACTTT. Encoded protein: CASSSGQVDLGSPLHF. The chain has TRBV2 and TRBJ1-6, with TRBD1 identical over 7 bases. The V and J ends lost 6 bases and 9 bases, in that order; junction bases with no gene match: 14. CDR3 length equals 16 residues. CDR1 SNHLY and CDR2 FYNNEI come from the germline V gene.

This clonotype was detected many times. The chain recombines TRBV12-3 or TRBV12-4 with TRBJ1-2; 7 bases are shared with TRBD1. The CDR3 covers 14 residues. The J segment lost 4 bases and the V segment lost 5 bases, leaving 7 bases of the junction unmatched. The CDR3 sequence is CASSRGQIGYGYTF. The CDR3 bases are TGTGCCAGCAGTAGGGGACAGATCGGCTATGGCTACACCTTC.

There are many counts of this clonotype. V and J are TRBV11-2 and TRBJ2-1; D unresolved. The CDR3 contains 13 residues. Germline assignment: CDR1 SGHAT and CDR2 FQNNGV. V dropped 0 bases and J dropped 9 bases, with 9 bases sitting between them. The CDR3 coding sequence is TGTGCCAGCAGCTTAGAATCAGCAGGTGAGCAGTTCTTC. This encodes CASSLESAGEQFF.

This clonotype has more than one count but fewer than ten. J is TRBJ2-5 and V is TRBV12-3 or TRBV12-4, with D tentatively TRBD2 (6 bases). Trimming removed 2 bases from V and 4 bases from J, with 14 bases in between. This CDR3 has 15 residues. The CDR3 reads CASSLLSGPVETQYF. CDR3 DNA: TGTGCCAGCAGTTTATTGAGCGGGCCGGTAGAGACCCAGTACTTC.

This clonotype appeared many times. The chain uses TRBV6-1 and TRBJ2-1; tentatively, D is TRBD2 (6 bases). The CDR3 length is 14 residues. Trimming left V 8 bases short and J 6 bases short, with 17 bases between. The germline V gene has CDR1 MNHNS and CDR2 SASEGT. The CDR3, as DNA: TGTGCCAGCTCCTGGGACTTTCCGCCCAATGAGCAGTTCTTC. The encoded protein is CASSWDFPPNEQFF.

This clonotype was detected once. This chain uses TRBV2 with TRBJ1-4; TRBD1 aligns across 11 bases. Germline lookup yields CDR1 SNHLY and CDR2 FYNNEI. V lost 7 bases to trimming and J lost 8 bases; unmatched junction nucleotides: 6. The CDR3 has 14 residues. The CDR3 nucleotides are TGTGCCAGCAACCGGGACAGGGGGGGCGAAAAACTGTTTTTT. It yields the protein CASNRDRGGEKLFF. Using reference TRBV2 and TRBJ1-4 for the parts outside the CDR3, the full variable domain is EPEVTQTPSHQVTQMGQEVILRCVPISNHLYFYWYRQILGQKVEFLVSFYNNEISEKSEIFDDQFSVERPDGSNFTLKIRSTKLEDSAMYFCASNRDRGGEKLFFGSGTQLSVL.

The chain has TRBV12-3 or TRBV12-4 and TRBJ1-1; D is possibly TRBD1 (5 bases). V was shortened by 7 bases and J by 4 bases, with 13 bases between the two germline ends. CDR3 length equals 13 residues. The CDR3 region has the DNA TGTGCCAGCAAACTCGGCGGGGGCACTGAAGCTTTCTTT. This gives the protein CASKLGGGTEAFF.

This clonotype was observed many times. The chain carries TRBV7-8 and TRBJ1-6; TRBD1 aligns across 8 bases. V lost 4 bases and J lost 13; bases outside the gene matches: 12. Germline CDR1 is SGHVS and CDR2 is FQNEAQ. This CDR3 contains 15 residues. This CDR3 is CASSSQGTGVGPLHF. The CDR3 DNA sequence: TGTGCCAGCAGCTCCCAAGGGACAGGAGTGGGTCCCCTCCACTTT.

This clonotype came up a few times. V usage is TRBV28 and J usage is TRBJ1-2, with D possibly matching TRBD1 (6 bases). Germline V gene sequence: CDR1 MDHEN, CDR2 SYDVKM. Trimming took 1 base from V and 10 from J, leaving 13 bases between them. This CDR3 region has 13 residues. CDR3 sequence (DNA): TGTGCCAGCAGTTTATTGGGGGGCGGTCTCTACACCTTC. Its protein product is CASSLLGGGLYTF.

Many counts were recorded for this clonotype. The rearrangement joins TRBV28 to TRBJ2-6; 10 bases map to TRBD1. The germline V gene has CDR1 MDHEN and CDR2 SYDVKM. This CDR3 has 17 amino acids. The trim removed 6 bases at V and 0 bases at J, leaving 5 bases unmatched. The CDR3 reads CASRIDRGLSGANVLTF. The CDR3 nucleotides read TGTGCCAGCAGAATTGACAGGGGGCTCTCTGGGGCCAACGTCCTGACTTTC.

Written as DNA, the CDR3 is TGTGCCAGCAGCCCGACAGGGAGGGGAAACACCATATATTTT. This sequence encodes CASSPTGRGNTIYF. The chain is built from TRBV7-2 and TRBJ1-3; 7 bases fit TRBD1. Trimming removed 5 bases from V and 4 bases from J; junction bases left unmatched: 5. CDR1 and CDR2 (germline): SGHTA, FQGNSA. The CDR3 spans 14 residues.

The CDR3: CSAREGLAGETGELFF. Written as DNA, the CDR3 is TGCAGTGCTAGAGAAGGGCTAGCGGGAGAAACCGGGGAGCTGTTTTTT. The chain employs TRBV20-1 and TRBJ2-2, with 10 bases fitting TRBD2. Germline V lookup: CDR1 DFQATT, CDR2 SNEGSKA (reference sequence). The length of the CDR3 is 16 residues. Germline trimming cut 0 bases from V and 5 bases from J; bases unmatched to any gene: 6.

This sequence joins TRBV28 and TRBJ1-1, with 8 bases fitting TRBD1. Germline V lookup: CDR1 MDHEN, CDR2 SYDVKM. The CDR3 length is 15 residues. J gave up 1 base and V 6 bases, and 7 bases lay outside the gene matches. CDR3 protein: CASRLPGGANTEAFF. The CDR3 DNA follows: TGTGCCAGCAGGTTACCAGGGGGCGCGAACACTGAAGCTTTCTTT. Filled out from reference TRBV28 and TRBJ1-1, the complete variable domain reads DVKVTQSSRYLVKRTGEKVFLECVQDMDHENMFWYRQDPGLGLRLIYFSYDVKMKEKGDIPEGYSVSREKKERFSLILESASTNQTSMYLCASRLPGGANTEAFFGQGTRLTVV.

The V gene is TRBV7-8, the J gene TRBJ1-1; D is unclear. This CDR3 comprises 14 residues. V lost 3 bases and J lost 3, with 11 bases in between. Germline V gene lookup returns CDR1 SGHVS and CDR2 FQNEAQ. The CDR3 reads CASSFQLSHTEAFF. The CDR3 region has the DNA TGTGCCAGCAGCTTTCAGCTTTCCCACACTGAAGCTTTCTTT.

The CDR3 coding sequence is TGTGCCATCAGTGTGAAACAGGGGGCTTTGGAGGGCTACACCTTC. The encoded protein is CAISVKQGALEGYTF. The chain carries TRBV10-3 and TRBJ1-2; TRBD1 aligns across 9 bases. The CDR3 consists of 15 residues. Germline V gene lookup returns CDR1 ENHRY and CDR2 SYGVKD. J lost 8 bases, V lost 4 bases, and 11 bases had no gene match.

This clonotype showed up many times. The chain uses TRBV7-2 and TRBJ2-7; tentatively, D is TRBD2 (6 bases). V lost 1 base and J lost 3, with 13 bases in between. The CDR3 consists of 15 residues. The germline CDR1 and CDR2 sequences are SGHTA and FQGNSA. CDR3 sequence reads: CASSLEGLTYYEQYF. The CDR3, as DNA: TGTGCCAGCAGCTTAGAAGGACTAACGTACTACGAGCAGTACTTC.

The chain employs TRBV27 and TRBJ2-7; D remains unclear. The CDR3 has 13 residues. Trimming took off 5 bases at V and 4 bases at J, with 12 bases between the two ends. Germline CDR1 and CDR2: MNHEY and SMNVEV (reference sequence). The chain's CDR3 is CASSRLSGYEQYF. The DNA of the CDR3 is TGTGCCAGCAGTAGGTTGAGTGGGTACGAGCAGTACTTC.